Listed here are 27 T cell receptor beta chains from one sample, sequenced in a study of control samples from healthy donors and cancer patients. Sequencing used immunoSEQ multiplex PCR; TCRdb keeps in-frame clones, though not all of them. Of roughly 90,000 clones listed, approximately 93% are singletons. The sequenced sample was blood. Receptors were obtained from a young woman in good health.

This clone has just one count. The chain recombines TRBV7-9 with TRBJ1-2; D not certain. This CDR3 has 14 residues. Trimming took off 1 base at V and 0 bases at J, with 6 bases between the two ends. Germline V gene data show CDR1 as SEHNR and CDR2 as FQNEAQ (reference sequence). DNA for the CDR3: TGTGCCAGCAGCTTAGGGGCTGCTAACTATGGCTACACCTTC. The encoded protein is CASSLGAANYGYTF. The whole variable domain, filled in from reference TRBV7-9 and TRBJ1-2, reads DTGVSQNPRHKITKRGQNVTFRCDPISEHNRLYWYRQTLGQGPEFLTYFQNEAQLEKSRLLSDRFSAERPKGSFSTLEIQRTEQGDSAMYLCASSLGAANYGYTFGSGTRLTVV.

The chain carries TRBV7-2 and TRBJ2-1; 9 nucleotides line up with TRBD2. The CDR3 length is 16 residues. J gave up 4 bases and V 5 bases, and 9 bases lay outside the gene matches. CDR1 and CDR2 from the germline V gene are SGHTA and FQGNSA. For the CDR3, the DNA is TGTGCCAGCAGCGGGCGGGGGGGCCCCCTTTACAATGAGCAGTTCTTC. Amino acid sequence: CASSGRGGPLYNEQFF.

The V gene is TRBV5-4, the J gene TRBJ2-5; 7 nucleotides agree with TRBD1. Germline loops: CDR1 SGHNT, CDR2 YYREEE (reference sequence). Unmatched junction bases numbered 9, after V lost 4 bases and J lost 3 bases. The CDR3 is made up of 15 amino acids. The CDR3 coding sequence is TGTGCCAGCAGCCCGTCAACCGGGACAGAAGAGACCCAGTACTTC. It codes for CASSPSTGTEETQYF.

The V gene is TRBV9, the J gene TRBJ2-2, with no clear D. This CDR3 has 14 residues. Trimming took 6 bases from V and 7 from J, leaving 16 bases between them. The germline V gene encodes CDR1 SGDLS and CDR2 YYNGEE. CDR3 in DNA: TGTGCCAGCAACTTTAATTCGGGCGGCGGGGAGCTGTTTTTT. Amino acids: CASNFNSGGGELFF.

The chain uses TRBV2 and TRBJ2-2, with unresolved D. This CDR3 region has 17 residues. V lost 2 bases and J 7 bases, leaving 20 bases between the germline ends. Germline loops: CDR1 SNHLY, CDR2 FYNNEI. The CDR3 sequence is CASSEQGNSLGSGELFF. The CDR3 nucleotides read TGTGCCAGCAGTGAACAAGGGAACAGCTTGGGAAGCGGGGAGCTGTTTTTT.

This chain links TRBV5-1 with TRBJ2-2; no firm D call. Between the trimmed V and J ends, which lost 0 bases and 3 bases, there was a span of 3 bases. Per germline, CDR1 SGHRS and CDR2 YFSETQ. The CDR3 contains 13 residues. CDR3 sequence reads: CASSLEDTGELFF. Written as DNA, the CDR3 is TGCGCCAGCAGCTTGGAGGACACCGGGGAGCTGTTTTTT.

The genes are TRBV15 and TRBJ2-1; the match to TRBD2 covers 10 bases. There are 18 residues in the CDR3. CDR1 LNHNV and CDR2 YYDKDF come from the germline V gene (reference sequence). V gave up 0 bases and J gave up 9 bases; unmatched junction bases: 14. CDR3 nucleotides: TGTGCCACCAGCAGAGATACAGGAGGTCGACTAGCGGGCTTTGAGCAGTTCTTC. This gives the protein CATSRDTGGRLAGFEQFF.

The CDR3 spells CSVGWNEQFF. In DNA, the CDR3 is TGCAGCGTTGGTTGGAATGAGCAGTTCTTC. The chain employs TRBV29-1 and TRBJ2-1; D gene ambiguous. The CDR3 has 10 amino acids. Germline-derived CDR1 and CDR2 are SQVTM and ANQGSEA. V was shortened by 4 bases and J by 7 bases, with 5 bases between the two germline ends.

The chain couples TRBV3-1 (or the pseudogene TRBV3-2) to TRBJ2-5, with D perhaps TRBD2 (6 bases). With 0 bases removed from V and 2 bases from J, the gap between germline ends came to 19 bases. The CDR3 extends over 18 amino acids. Germline CDR1 LGHDT, CDR2 YNNKEL (reference sequence). CDR3 DNA sequence: TGTGCCAGCAGCCAAGATGTTCGGCTAGCGAGGACACAAGAGACCCAGTACTTC. It codes for CASSQDVRLARTQETQYF.

The rearrangement uses TRBV6-5 and TRBJ1-4; 7 bases agree with TRBD1. The CDR3 runs 15 residues. Germline V gene sequence: CDR1 MNHEY, CDR2 SVGAGI. The ends lost 5 bases at V and 8 bases at J; junction bases unmatched: 11. This chain's CDR3 is CASSTATGIGEKLFF. The CDR3 DNA sequence: TGTGCCAGCAGTACCGCGACAGGGATCGGAGAAAAACTGTTTTTT.

The chain has TRBV5-4 and TRBJ1-2, with D hard to call. The germline V gene encodes CDR1 SGHNT and CDR2 YYREEE (reference sequence). The V and J ends lost 5 bases and 3 bases respectively, with 14 bases between them. CDR3 length: 14 residues. The CDR3 loop is CASSEDPRDYGYTF. CDR3 nucleotides: TGTGCCAGCAGTGAGGACCCTAGGGACTATGGCTACACCTTC.

V gene TRBV5-4 combines with J gene TRBJ1-2; no definite D call. With 1 base removed from V and 0 bases from J, the gap between germline ends came to 10 bases. CDR1 SGHNT and CDR2 YYREEE come from the germline V gene (reference sequence). This CDR3 spans 15 amino acids. The CDR3 region is CASSLYVASNYGYTF. The CDR3 DNA sequence: TGTGCCAGCAGCTTGTATGTGGCCTCTAACTATGGCTACACCTTC.

The rearrangement uses TRBV11-2 and TRBJ2-3, with 14 bases aligning to TRBD2. CDR3 size: 19 residues. From germline, CDR1 is SGHAT and CDR2 FQNNGV. J lost 1 base, V lost 6 bases, and 12 bases had no gene match. The CDR3 nucleotides are TGTGCCAGCAGGGGGGCGCGGACTAGCGGGAGGTGGGGCACAGATACGCAGTATTTT. Its translation: CASRGARTSGRWGTDTQYF.

This clone has just a few counts. The rearrangement uses TRBV6-5 and TRBJ1-2, with D unclear. This CDR3 is 11 amino acids long. Trimming removed 6 bases from V and 8 bases from J, with 10 bases in between. Germline-derived CDR1 and CDR2 are MNHEY and SVGAGI. CDR3 sequence: CASSPRWGYTF. The CDR3 DNA reads as TGTGCCAGCAGCCCCCGTTGGGGCTACACCTTC.

The V gene is TRBV6-5, the J gene TRBJ2-7, with TRBD1 identical over 8 bases. Germline loops: CDR1 MNHEY, CDR2 SVGAGI. V gave up 7 bases and J gave up 7 bases; unmatched junction bases: 12. This CDR3 has 14 residues. The chain's CDR3 is CASTPKGTGWEQYF. The CDR3 nucleotides are TGTGCCAGCACACCTAAGGGGACAGGATGGGAGCAGTACTTC.

The rearrangement uses TRBV10-3 and TRBJ1-1; possibly TRBD1 for D (6 bases). In germline, CDR1 is ENHRY, CDR2 SYGVKD. V lost 0 bases and J lost 5, with 10 bases in between. This CDR3 comprises 14 residues. The CDR3 nucleotides are TGTGCCATCAGTGAGTCCGGGGGGCGGACTGAAGCTTTCTTT. This gives the protein CAISESGGRTEAFF.

The chain is built from TRBV12-3 or TRBV12-4 and TRBJ1-2, with 8 nucleotides matching TRBD1. This CDR3 is built from 12 residues. The trim removed 1 base at V and 8 bases at J, leaving 0 bases unmatched. Here the CDR3 DNA reads TGTGCCAGCAGTTTAGGGACAGGGGGCTACACCTTC. Amino acids: CASSLGTGGYTF.

The chain is built from TRBV9 and TRBJ1-2; 8 bases agree with TRBD1. CDR3 length: 16 amino acids. J was trimmed by 5 bases and V by 0 bases; bases with no gene match: 9. The V gene's germline CDR1 is SGDLS and CDR2 YYNGEE. CDR3 sequence reads: CASSVGSNRGKYGYTF. The DNA for the CDR3 is TGTGCCAGCAGCGTAGGGAGTAACAGGGGGAAATATGGCTACACCTTC.

CDR3 in DNA: TGTGCCAGCAGGCAGGGGGCTGAGCAGTTCTTC. Its translation: CASRQGAEQFF. The rearrangement links TRBV6-5 to TRBJ2-1, with TRBD1 matching 8 bases. The germline CDR1 and CDR2 sequences are MNHEY and SVGAGI. V lost 6 bases and J lost 9; bases outside the gene matches: 1. This CDR3 is built from 11 residues.

The V and J genes are TRBV3-1 (or the pseudogene TRBV3-2) and TRBJ2-7; D is possibly TRBD2 (5 bases). The CDR3 runs 13 residues. Trimming stripped 2 bases from V and 1 base from J, with 6 bases between. Germline CDR1 is LGHDT and CDR2 is YNNKEL (reference sequence). The CDR3, as DNA: TGTGCCAGCAGCCAATCGGGATCCTACGAGCAGTACTTC. Encoded protein: CASSQSGSYEQYF.

The rearrangement uses TRBV11-2 and TRBJ1-2; D unresolved. Germline CDR1 is SGHAT and CDR2 is FQNNGV. The CDR3 totals 14 residues. Trimming left V 0 bases short and J 6 bases short, with 11 bases between. CDR3: CASSLDRRVDGYTF. CDR3 in DNA: TGTGCCAGCAGCTTAGATCGGCGGGTAGATGGCTACACCTTC.

This clone showed up just a few times. The chain joins TRBV2 to TRBJ2-7; 8 bases agree with TRBD2. The CDR3 length is 13 residues. CDR1 and CDR2 (germline): SNHLY, FYNNEI. Germline trimming cut 4 bases from V and 4 bases from J; bases unmatched to any gene: 3. CDR3 DNA sequence: TGTGCCAGCAGTGTCGGCGGGGGGTACGAGCAGTACTTC. Translating gives CASSVGGGYEQYF. Full variable domain (missing parts from reference TRBV2 and TRBJ2-7): EPEVTQTPSHQVTQMGQEVILRCVPISNHLYFYWYRQILGQKVEFLVSFYNNEISEKSEIFDDQFSVERPDGSNFTLKIRSTKLEDSAMYFCASSVGGGYEQYFGPGTRLTVT.

The V gene is TRBV24-1, the J gene TRBJ1-2; D gene uncertain. The CDR3 length is 13 residues. V lost 5 bases and J 3 bases, leaving 9 bases between the germline ends. The germline CDR1 and CDR2 sequences are KGHDR and SFDVKD. The CDR3 DNA sequence: TGTGCCACCAGTGGGTTGCCAGACTATGGCTACACCTTC. Protein sequence: CATSGLPDYGYTF.

V is TRBV18 and J is TRBJ1-1; tentative D call: TRBD1 (5 bases). The ends were cut back, 1 base at V and 6 bases at J, with 15 bases in the middle. Germline CDR1 KGHSH, CDR2 LQKENI. The CDR3 loop spans 15 amino acids. This CDR3 reads CASSPRNRDAAEAFF. DNA of the CDR3: TGTGCCAGCTCACCACGGAACCGGGACGCCGCTGAAGCTTTCTTT.

The rearrangement uses TRBV5-1 and TRBJ2-3; 8 nucleotides match TRBD2. Per the germline V gene, CDR1 is SGHRS and CDR2 is YFSETQ. With 4 bases clipped from V and 5 bases from J, the junction kept 12 bases outside the gene matches. The CDR3 sequence is 16 residues long. The CDR3 region is CASSNGAGGAIDTQYF. CDR3 nucleotides: TGCGCCAGCAGCAATGGGGCGGGAGGTGCGATAGATACGCAGTATTTT.

This chain links TRBV2 with TRBJ1-2; 7 positions agree with TRBD1. V lost 6 bases, J lost 5 bases, and 12 bases stayed unmatched. The germline CDR1 and CDR2 sequences are SNHLY and FYNNEI. The CDR3 sequence is 15 residues long. CDR3 loop: CASSVMQGGGYGYTF. The CDR3 coding sequence is TGTGCCAGCAGCGTCATGCAAGGGGGCGGGTATGGCTACACCTTC.

The rearrangement uses TRBV27 and TRBJ2-7, with D uncertain. This CDR3 is built from 13 residues. Germline loops: CDR1 MNHEY, CDR2 SMNVEV (reference sequence). V lost 4 bases, J lost 5 bases, and 12 bases lay in between. The CDR3 DNA sequence: TGTGCCAGCAGTTCAAACAAGCAGGACGAGCAGTACTTC. It yields the protein CASSSNKQDEQYF.